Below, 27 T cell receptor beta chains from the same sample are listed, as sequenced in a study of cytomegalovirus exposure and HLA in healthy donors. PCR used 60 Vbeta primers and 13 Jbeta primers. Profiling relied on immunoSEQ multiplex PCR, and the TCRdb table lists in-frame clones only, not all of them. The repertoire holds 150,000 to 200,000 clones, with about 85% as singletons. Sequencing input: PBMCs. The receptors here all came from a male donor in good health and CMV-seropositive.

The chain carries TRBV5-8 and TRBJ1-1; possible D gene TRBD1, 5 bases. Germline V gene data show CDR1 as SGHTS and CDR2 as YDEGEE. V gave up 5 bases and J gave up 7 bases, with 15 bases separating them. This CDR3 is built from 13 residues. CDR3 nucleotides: TGTGCCAGCAGAAGATGGACACCTAATGAAGCTTTCTTT. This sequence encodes CASRRWTPNEAFF.

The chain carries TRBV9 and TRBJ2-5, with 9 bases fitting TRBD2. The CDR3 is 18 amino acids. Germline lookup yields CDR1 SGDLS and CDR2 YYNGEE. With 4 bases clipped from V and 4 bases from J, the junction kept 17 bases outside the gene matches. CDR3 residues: CASSPFFRIAGAGETQYF. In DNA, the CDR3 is TGTGCCAGCAGCCCGTTTTTTCGGATAGCGGGAGCAGGAGAGACCCAGTACTTC.

The CDR3 region is CASSVDSRNQPQHF. CDR3 DNA: TGTGCCAGCAGCGTAGATTCTCGCAATCAGCCCCAGCATTTT. This chain joins TRBV9 and TRBJ1-5; no clear D gene. The germline V and J ends were trimmed by 0 bases and 2 bases, with 6 bases remaining between them. The germline V gene encodes CDR1 SGDLS and CDR2 YYNGEE. The CDR3 consists of 14 residues.

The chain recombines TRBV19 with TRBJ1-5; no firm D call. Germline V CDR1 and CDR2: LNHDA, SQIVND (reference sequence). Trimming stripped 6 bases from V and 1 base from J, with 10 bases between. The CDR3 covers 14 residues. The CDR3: CASSGTGSNQPQHF. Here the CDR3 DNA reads TGTGCCAGTAGCGGCACCGGGAGCAATCAGCCCCAGCATTTT. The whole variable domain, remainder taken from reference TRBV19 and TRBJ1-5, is DGGITQSPKYLFRKEGQNVTLSCEQNLNHDAMYWYRQDPGQGLRLIYYSQIVNDFQKGDIAEGYSVSREKKESFPLTVTSAQKNPTAFYLCASSGTGSNQPQHFGDGTRLSIL.

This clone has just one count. For the CDR3, the DNA is TGCAGCGGCGGGTTTAATGAAAAACTGTTTTTT. Protein: CSGGFNEKLFF. This rearrangement joins TRBV29-1 to TRBJ1-4, with D uncertain. This CDR3 is built from 11 residues. V was cut by 7 bases and J by 4 bases, with 7 bases left in between. Germline V gene lookup returns CDR1 SQVTM and CDR2 ANQGSEA. Together with reference TRBV29-1 and TRBJ1-4, the CDR3 gives the full variable domain: SAVISQKPSRDICQRGTSLTIQCQVDSQVTMMFWYRQQPGQSLTLIATANQGSEATYESGFVIDKFPISRPNLTFSTLTVSNMSPEDSSIYLCSGGFNEKLFFGSGTQLSVL.

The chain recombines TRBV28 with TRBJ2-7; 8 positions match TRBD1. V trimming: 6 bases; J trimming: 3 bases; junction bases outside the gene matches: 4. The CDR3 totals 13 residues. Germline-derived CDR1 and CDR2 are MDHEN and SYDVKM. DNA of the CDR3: TGTGCCAGCAGGTCAGGGGGCTTCTACGAGCAGTACTTC. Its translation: CASRSGGFYEQYF.

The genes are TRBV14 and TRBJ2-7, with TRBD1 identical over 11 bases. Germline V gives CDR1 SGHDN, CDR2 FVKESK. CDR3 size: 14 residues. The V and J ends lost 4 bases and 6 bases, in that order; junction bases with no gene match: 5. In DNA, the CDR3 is TGTGCCAGCAGCCCCGGGACAGGGGGGGTCGAGCAGTACTTC. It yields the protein CASSPGTGGVEQYF.

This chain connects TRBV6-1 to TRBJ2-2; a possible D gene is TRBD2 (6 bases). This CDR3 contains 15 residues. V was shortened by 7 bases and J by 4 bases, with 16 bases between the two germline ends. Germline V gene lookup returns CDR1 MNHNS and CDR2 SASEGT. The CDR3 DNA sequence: TGTGCCAGCAAGGCGGGGACTTGGGGCACCGGGGAGCTGTTTTTT. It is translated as CASKAGTWGTGELFF.

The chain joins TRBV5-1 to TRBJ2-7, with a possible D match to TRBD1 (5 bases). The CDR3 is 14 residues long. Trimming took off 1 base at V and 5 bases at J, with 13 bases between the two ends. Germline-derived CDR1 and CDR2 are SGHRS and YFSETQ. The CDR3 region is CASSLSQGTDEQYF. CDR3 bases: TGCGCCAGCAGCTTGTCGCAGGGAACGGACGAGCAGTACTTC. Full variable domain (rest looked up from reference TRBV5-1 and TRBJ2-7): KAGVTQTPRYLIKTRGQQVTLSCSPISGHRSVSWYQQTPGQGLQFLFEYFSETQRNKGNFPGRFSGRQFSNSRSEMNVSTLELGDSALYLCASSLSQGTDEQYFGPGTRLTVT.

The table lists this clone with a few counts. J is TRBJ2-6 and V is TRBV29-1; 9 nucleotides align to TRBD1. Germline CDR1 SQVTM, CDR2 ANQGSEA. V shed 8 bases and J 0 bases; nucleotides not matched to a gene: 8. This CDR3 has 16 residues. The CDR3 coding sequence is TGCAGCTTCACGGGACAGGGCTTCTCTGGGGCCAACGTCCTGACTTTC. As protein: CSFTGQGFSGANVLTF.

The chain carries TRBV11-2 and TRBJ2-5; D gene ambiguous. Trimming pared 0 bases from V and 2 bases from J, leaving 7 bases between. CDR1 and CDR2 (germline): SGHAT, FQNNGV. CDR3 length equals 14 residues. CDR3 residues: CASSLDPRQETQYF. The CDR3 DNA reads TGTGCCAGCAGCTTAGATCCCCGGCAAGAGACCCAGTACTTC.

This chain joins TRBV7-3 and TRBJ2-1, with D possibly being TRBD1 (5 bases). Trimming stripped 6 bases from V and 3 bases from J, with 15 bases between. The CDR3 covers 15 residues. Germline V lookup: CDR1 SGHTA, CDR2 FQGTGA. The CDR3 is CASRLGGRDYNEQFF. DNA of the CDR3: TGTGCCAGCAGGTTAGGCGGCAGGGACTACAATGAGCAGTTCTTC.

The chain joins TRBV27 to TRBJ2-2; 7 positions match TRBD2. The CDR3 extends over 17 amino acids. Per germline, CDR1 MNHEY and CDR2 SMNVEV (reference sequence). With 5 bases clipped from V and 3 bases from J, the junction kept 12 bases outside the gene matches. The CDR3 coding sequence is TGTGCCAGCAGTCAATACGCGGGAGCTCGGGACACCGGGGAGCTGTTTTTT. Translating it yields CASSQYAGARDTGELFF.

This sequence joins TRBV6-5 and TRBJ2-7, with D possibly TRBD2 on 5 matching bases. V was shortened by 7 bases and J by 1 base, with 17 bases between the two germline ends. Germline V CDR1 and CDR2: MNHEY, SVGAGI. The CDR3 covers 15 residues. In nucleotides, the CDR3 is TGTGCCAGCATTGGTGCGGCGGGTTTTTCCTACGAGCAGTACTTC. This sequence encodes CASIGAAGFSYEQYF.

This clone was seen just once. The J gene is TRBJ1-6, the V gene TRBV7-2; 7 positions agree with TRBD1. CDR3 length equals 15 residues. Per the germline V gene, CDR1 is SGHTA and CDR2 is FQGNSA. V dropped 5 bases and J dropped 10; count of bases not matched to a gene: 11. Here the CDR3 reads CASSTLQGSSSPLHF. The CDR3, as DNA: TGTGCCAGCAGCACGTTACAGGGGAGTAGCTCACCCCTCCACTTT.

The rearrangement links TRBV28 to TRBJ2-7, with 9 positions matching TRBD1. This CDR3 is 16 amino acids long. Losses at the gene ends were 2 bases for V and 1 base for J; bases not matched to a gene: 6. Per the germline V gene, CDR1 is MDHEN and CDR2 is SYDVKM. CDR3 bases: TGTGCCAGCAGTTTAAGTACAGGGGGCGGGTCCTACGAGCAGTACTTC. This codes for CASSLSTGGGSYEQYF. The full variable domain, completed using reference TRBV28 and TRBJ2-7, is DVKVTQSSRYLVKRTGEKVFLECVQDMDHENMFWYRQDPGLGLRLIYFSYDVKMKEKGDIPEGYSVSREKKERFSLILESASTNQTSMYLCASSLSTGGGSYEQYFGPGTRLTVT.

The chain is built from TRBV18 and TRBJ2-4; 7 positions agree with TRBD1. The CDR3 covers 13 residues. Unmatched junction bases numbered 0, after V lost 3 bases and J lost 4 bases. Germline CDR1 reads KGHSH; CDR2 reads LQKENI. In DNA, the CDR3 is TGTGCCAGCTCACCGGACAGGAAAAACATTCAGTACTTC. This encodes CASSPDRKNIQYF.

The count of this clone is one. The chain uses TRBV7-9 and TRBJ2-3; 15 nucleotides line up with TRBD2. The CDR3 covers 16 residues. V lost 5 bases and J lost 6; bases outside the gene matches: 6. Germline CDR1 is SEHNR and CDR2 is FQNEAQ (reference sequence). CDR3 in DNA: TGTGCCAGCAGCCCGTGGACTAGCGGGGGGGCGGATACGCAGTATTTT. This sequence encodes CASSPWTSGGADTQYF.

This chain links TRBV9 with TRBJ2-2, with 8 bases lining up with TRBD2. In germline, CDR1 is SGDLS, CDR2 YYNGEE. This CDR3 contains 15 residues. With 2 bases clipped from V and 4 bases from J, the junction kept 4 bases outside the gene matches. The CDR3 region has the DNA TGTGCCAGCAGCGTTGGCGGGGGGATCACCGGGGAGCTGTTTTTT. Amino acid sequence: CASSVGGGITGELFF.

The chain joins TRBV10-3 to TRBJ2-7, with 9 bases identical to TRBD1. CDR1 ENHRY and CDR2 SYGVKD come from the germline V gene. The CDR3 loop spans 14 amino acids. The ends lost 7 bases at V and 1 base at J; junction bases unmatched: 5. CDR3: CAIKGQGTSYEQYF. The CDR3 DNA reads TGTGCCATCAAAGGACAGGGGACATCCTACGAGCAGTACTTC.

CDR3 amino acids: CASSTVSARAEAFF. The CDR3 DNA reads as TGTGCCAGTAGTACCGTATCGGCGAGGGCTGAAGCTTTCTTT. The chain carries TRBV19 and TRBJ1-1; D gene unclear. This CDR3 comprises 14 residues. The ends were cut back, 4 bases at V and 6 bases at J, with 15 bases in the middle. Germline V CDR1 and CDR2: LNHDA, SQIVND (reference sequence).

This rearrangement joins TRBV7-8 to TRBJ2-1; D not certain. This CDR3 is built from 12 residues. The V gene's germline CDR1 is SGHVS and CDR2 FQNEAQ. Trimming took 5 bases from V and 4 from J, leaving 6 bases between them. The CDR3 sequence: CASSPTYNEQFF. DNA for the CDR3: TGTGCCAGCAGCCCAACTTACAATGAGCAGTTCTTC.

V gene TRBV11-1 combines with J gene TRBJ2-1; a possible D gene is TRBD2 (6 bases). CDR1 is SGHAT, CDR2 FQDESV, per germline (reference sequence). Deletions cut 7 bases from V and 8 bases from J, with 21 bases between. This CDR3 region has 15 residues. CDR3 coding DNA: TGTGCCAGCACCAATCTGATCGGGAGTCTAGATGAGCAGTTCTTC. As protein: CASTNLIGSLDEQFF.

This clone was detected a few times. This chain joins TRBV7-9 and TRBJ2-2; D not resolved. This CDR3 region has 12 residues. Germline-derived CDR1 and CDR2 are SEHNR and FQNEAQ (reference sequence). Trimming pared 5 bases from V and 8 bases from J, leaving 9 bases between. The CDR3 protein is CASSPGQGELFF. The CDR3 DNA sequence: TGTGCCAGCAGCCCAGGCCAGGGGGAGCTGTTTTTT.

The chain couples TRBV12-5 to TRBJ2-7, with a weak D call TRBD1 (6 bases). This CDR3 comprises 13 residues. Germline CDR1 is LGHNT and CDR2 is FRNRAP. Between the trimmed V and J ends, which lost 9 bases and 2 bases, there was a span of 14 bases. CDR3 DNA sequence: TGTGCTAGCGCGCCCGGGACAACCTACGAGCAGTACTTC. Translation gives CASAPGTTYEQYF.

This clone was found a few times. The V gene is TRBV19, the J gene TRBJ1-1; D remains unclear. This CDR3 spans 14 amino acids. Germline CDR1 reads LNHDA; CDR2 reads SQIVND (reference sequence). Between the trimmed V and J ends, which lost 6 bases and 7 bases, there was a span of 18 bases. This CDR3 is CASSDEGFRGEAFF. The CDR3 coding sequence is TGTGCCAGTAGCGACGAAGGGTTTCGGGGTGAAGCTTTCTTT.

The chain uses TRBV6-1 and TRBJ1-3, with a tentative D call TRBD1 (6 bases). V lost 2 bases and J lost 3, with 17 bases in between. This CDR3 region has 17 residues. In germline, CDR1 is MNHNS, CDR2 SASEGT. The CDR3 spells CASSEQEAGVYGNTIYF. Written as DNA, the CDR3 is TGTGCCAGCAGTGAACAGGAGGCAGGGGTTTATGGAAACACCATATATTTT.